These 11 T cell receptor beta chains originate from one sample sequenced in a study of T cells in Graves' hyperthyroidism and ophthalmopathy. TCR beta CDR3 regions were amplified from RNA. Primed by the HTBI set, a first-round RT-PCR was run on the TCR CDR3. Each CDR3 protein gets one entry after TCRdb re-called the multiplex PCR reads with MiXCR. The table records about 640,000 distinct CDR3 sequences, under 25% of them present only once. The sequenced material came from blood. All receptors come from a man aged 25-40 years with Graves' ophthalmopathy.

V usage is TRBV4-3 and J usage is TRBJ2-2, with 7 bases identical to TRBD2. CDR3 length: 16 residues. Germline V gene sequence: CDR1 LGHNA, CDR2 YSLEER. J was trimmed by 7 bases and V by 0 bases; bases with no gene match: 8. The DNA of the CDR3 is TGCGCCAGCAGCCAAGATCATATGGGGGGGGTCGGGGAGCTGTTTTTT. Protein product: CASSQDHMGGVGELFF.

Many counts were recorded for this clonotype. The chain links TRBV2 to TRBJ2-1, with 8 nucleotides matching TRBD1. The CDR3 runs 16 residues. V dropped 5 bases and J dropped 5; count of bases not matched to a gene: 11. Germline V gene sequence: CDR1 SNHLY, CDR2 FYNNEI. Here the CDR3 reads CASSLSRDRNNNEQFF. CDR3 coding DNA: TGTGCCAGCAGTCTCTCCCGGGACAGGAACAACAATGAGCAGTTCTTC.

This clonotype was observed a few times. V and J are TRBV27 and TRBJ1-2; TRBD1 matches at 7 bases. Losses at the gene ends were 0 bases for V and 4 bases for J; bases not matched to a gene: 5. The CDR3 totals 15 residues. Germline assignment: CDR1 MNHEY and CDR2 SMNVEV (reference sequence). As DNA, the CDR3 is TGTGCCAGCAGTTTATCGGCGACAGGGATCTATGGCTACACCTTC. Translating it yields CASSLSATGIYGYTF.

This clonotype was counted a few times. The chain uses TRBV9 and TRBJ2-3, with 13 bases lining up with TRBD2. Germline CDR1 SGDLS, CDR2 YYNGEE. Trimming removed 0 bases from V and 2 bases from J; junction bases left unmatched: 3. The CDR3 totals 17 residues. CDR3 coding DNA: TGTGCCAGCAGCGTAGTAGGGACTAGCGGGAACACAGATACGCAGTATTTT. Translated: CASSVVGTSGNTDTQYF.

The gene calls are TRBV20-1 and TRBJ1-1; maybe TRBD1 (5 bases). Trimming pared 0 bases from V and 1 base from J, leaving 12 bases between. The CDR3 length is 15 residues. Germline V CDR1 and CDR2: DFQATT, SNEGSKA (reference sequence). CDR3 in amino acids: CSARDQGRENTEAFF. The CDR3 bases are TGCAGTGCTAGAGATCAAGGCAGGGAGAACACTGAAGCTTTCTTT.

This clonotype was recorded at least ten times. The J gene is TRBJ2-1, the V gene TRBV11-2, with 10 bases matching TRBD2. Germline V gene lookup returns CDR1 SGHAT and CDR2 FQNNGV. CDR3 length: 16 amino acids. The V and J ends lost 5 bases and 7 bases, in that order; junction bases with no gene match: 11. The CDR3 is CASSLPPSGRTNEQFF. CDR3 nucleotides: TGTGCCAGCAGCCTGCCACCTAGCGGGAGAACGAATGAGCAGTTCTTC. Based on the CDR3 plus reference TRBV11-2 and TRBJ2-1, the full variable domain is EAGVAQSPRYKIIEKRQSVAFWCNPISGHATLYWYQQILGQGPKLLIQFQNNGVVDDSQLPKDRFSAERLKGVDSTLKIQPAKLEDSAVYLCASSLPPSGRTNEQFFGPGTRLTVL.

This clonotype was picked up many times. This chain joins TRBV28 and TRBJ2-7; D not resolved. CDR1 is MDHEN and CDR2 is SYDVKM in the germline V gene. The CDR3 covers 11 residues. The V end was cut by 6 bases, the J end by 7 bases, with 10 bases between. The CDR3 DNA sequence: TGTGCCAGCAGCGACGCCAGAGAGCAGTACTTC. As protein: CASSDAREQYF.

This clonotype was counted ten times or more. J is TRBJ1-1 and V is TRBV28; D possibly corresponds to TRBD1 (6 bases). Deletions cut 4 bases from V and 0 bases from J, with 9 bases between. The CDR3 runs 14 residues. From germline, CDR1 is MDHEN and CDR2 SYDVKM. The DNA of the CDR3 is TGTGCCAGCAGTTCAGGGGAGATGAACACTGAAGCTTTCTTT. Its translation: CASSSGEMNTEAFF.

The rearrangement uses TRBV20-1 and TRBJ2-4, with 8 nucleotides matching TRBD1. This CDR3 has 15 amino acids. CDR1 DFQATT and CDR2 SNEGSKA come from the germline V gene (reference sequence). V dropped 0 bases and J dropped 4; count of bases not matched to a gene: 5. Here the CDR3 reads CSARDNDRGKNIQYF. CDR3 in DNA: TGCAGTGCTAGAGATAACGACAGGGGAAAAAACATTCAGTACTTC.

The chain combines TRBV27 with TRBJ2-2; 9 nucleotides align to TRBD1. Germline lookup yields CDR1 MNHEY and CDR2 SMNVEV (reference sequence). This CDR3 region has 17 residues. J gave up 4 bases and V 5 bases, and 11 bases lay outside the gene matches. The CDR3 bases are TGTGCCAGCAGTCCCACTCCGGGACAGGGATTCACCGGGGAGCTGTTTTTT. Its protein product is CASSPTPGQGFTGELFF.

This clonotype appeared many times. The CDR3 region has the DNA TGTGCCAGCAGCTTAGCGACTAGCGGGAGGGCCCTTGAGCAGTTCTTC. Protein product: CASSLATSGRALEQFF. The chain has TRBV7-2 and TRBJ2-1; 14 nucleotides align to TRBD2. Trimming removed 0 bases from V and 9 bases from J; junction bases left unmatched: 4. This CDR3 is built from 16 residues. CDR1 and CDR2 from the germline V gene are SGHTA and FQGNSA.